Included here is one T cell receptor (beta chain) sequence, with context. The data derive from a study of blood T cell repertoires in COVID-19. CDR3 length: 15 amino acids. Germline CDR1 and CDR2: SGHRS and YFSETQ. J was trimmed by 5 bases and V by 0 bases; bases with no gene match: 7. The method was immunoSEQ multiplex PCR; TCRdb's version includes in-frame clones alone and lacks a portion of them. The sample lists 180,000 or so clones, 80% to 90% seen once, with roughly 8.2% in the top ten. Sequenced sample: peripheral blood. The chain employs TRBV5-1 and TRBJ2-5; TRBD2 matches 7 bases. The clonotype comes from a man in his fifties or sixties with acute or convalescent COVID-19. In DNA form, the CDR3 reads TGCGCCAGCAGCTTGGGTCTAGCGGAGGGTGAGACCCAGTACTTC. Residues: CASSLGLAEGETQYF.